The TCR beta chain under discussion was sequenced for a study of cytotoxic CD8 clonotypes in ibrutinib-treated CLL. Looking at the study overall: The authors obtained response samples at a median of approximately 12 months of treatment, range 6 to 36. Study-wide findings and caveats: Age-matched healthy donor levels were exceeded by baseline clonality, which tracked circulating CD8+ T-cell counts. An increase in clonality occurred at ibrutinib response, followed by a return toward baseline at progression.

Per the germline V gene, CDR1 is SGHTA and CDR2 is FQGNSA. This CDR3 has 14 residues. Regarding this clone: Its cognate antigen is unknown.

Profiling relied on immunoSEQ multiplex PCR, and the TCRdb table lists in-frame clones only, not all of them. Among over 40,000 clones listed, 70% to 90% were seen once. The J gene is TRBJ2-5, the V gene TRBV7-2, with 11 bases fitting TRBD2. The better agreement between TRBJ2-7 and the DNA end casts doubt on the J call. Sequencing was performed on PBMCs, taken after 24 months of ibrutinib treatment. The TCR was taken from a human donor with chronic lymphocytic leukemia. CDR3 amino acids: CASSTSGRAPEQYF. The CDR3, as DNA: TGTGCCAGCAGCACTAGCGGGAGAGCGCCCGAGCAGTACTTC.